The 17 T cell receptor beta chains in this list originate from one sample, sequenced in a study of T-cell memory formation after mild COVID-19. TCRdb re-derived calls from the 5' RACE reads in MiXCR, one entry per CDR3 protein. The sample consists of roughly 340,000 distinct CDR3 sequences, 20% to 25% of them appearing once. Sequencing was done on a sample of PBMCs or a T cell subset sorted from them (not recorded which). The receptor set was obtained from a man between 18 and 35 years old who had mild COVID-19 (a few samples of this study predate the infection). Cell type and time point are not known.

As to this clonotype: One junction end disagrees with the germline gene, perhaps due to a read error. The CDR3 DNA sequence: TGCGCCAGCAGCCAAGATCGGTGGCAGGTCGGCACAGATACGCAGTATTTT. This sequence encodes CASSQDRWQVGTDTQYF. V usage is TRBV4-2 and J usage is TRBJ2-3; D unclear. From germline, CDR1 is LGHNA and CDR2 YNFKEQ. The CDR3 is 17 residues long.

This clonotype was counted between two and nine times. The chain couples TRBV12-3 or TRBV12-4 to TRBJ1-1; D perhaps matches TRBD1 (5 bases). This CDR3 contains 13 residues. V was clipped by 6 bases and J by 3 bases, with 11 bases between them. CDR3 in amino acids: CASRRDGHTEAFF. Written as DNA, the CDR3 is TGTGCCAGCAGGAGGGACGGACACACTGAAGCTTTCTTT.

This clonotype was picked up a small number of times. The rearrangement uses TRBV7-3 and TRBJ2-5, with 10 bases identical to TRBD1. Germline V gives CDR1 SGHTA, CDR2 FQGTGA. With V trimmed by 5 bases and J by 9 bases, 9 bases remained unmatched. This CDR3 is built from 14 residues. The CDR3 DNA follows: TGTGCCAGCAGCATTGACAGTGGACAGGGGGCCCAGTACTTC. Protein: CASSIDSGQGAQYF.

The rearrangement uses TRBV25-1 and TRBJ2-5; tentatively, D is TRBD1 (5 bases). With 1 base removed from V and 2 bases from J, the gap between germline ends came to 11 bases. Germline V gene sequence: CDR1 MGHDK, CDR2 SYGVNS. CDR3 length: 15 residues. The DNA for the CDR3 is TGTGCCAGCAGTGAATGGACAACTGAGCAAGAGACCCAGTACTTC. It translates to CASSEWTTEQETQYF.

This clonotype was detected a few times. The chain carries TRBV30 and TRBJ2-2; 9 bases line up with TRBD2. Losses at the gene ends were 5 bases for V and 6 bases for J; bases not matched to a gene: 4. Germline loops: CDR1 GTSNPN, CDR2 SVGIG (reference sequence). The CDR3 covers 13 residues. CDR3 region: CAWRTSEAGELFF. DNA of the CDR3: TGTGCCTGGCGGACTAGCGAGGCCGGGGAGCTGTTTTTT.

Only a few counts were recorded for this clonotype. The rearrangement uses TRBV4-1 and TRBJ2-5, with TRBD1 as a possible D gene (6 bases). CDR3 length equals 12 residues. Germline values: CDR1 MGHRA, CDR2 YSYEKL. Trimming shortened V by 1 base and J by 9 bases, and 9 bases separated the two germline ends. CDR3 protein: CASSQARGAQYF. For the CDR3, the DNA is TGCGCCAGCAGCCAAGCCAGGGGAGCCCAGTACTTC.

This clonotype was observed a few times. The chain combines TRBV28 with TRBJ1-1, with 7 nucleotides matching TRBD1. The trim removed 3 bases at V and 3 bases at J, leaving 10 bases unmatched. This CDR3 region has 16 residues. CDR1 and CDR2 from the germline V gene are MDHEN and SYDVKM. The CDR3 DNA follows: TGTGCCAGCAGTTTTGGTTGGGGCAGGGGGGACACTGAAGCTTTCTTT. Its translation: CASSFGWGRGDTEAFF. Together with reference TRBV28 and TRBJ1-1, the CDR3 gives the full variable domain: DVKVTQSSRYLVKRTGEKVFLECVQDMDHENMFWYRQDPGLGLRLIYFSYDVKMKEKGDIPEGYSVSREKKERFSLILESASTNQTSMYLCASSFGWGRGDTEAFFGQGTRLTVV.

V and J are TRBV11-2 and TRBJ2-2; weak D call: TRBD2 (6 bases). Trimming shortened V by 1 base and J by 2 bases, and 8 bases separated the two germline ends. This CDR3 comprises 15 residues. Germline V lookup: CDR1 SGHAT, CDR2 FQNNGV. The CDR3 spells CASSLGRGNTGELFF. The CDR3 DNA reads as TGTGCCAGCAGCTTAGGGCGGGGAAACACCGGGGAGCTGTTTTTT.

As for this clonotype: Compared with germline, one end of the junction differs, possibly owing to a read error. The chain employs TRBV6-2 or TRBV6-3 and TRBJ2-3, with D maybe TRBD1 (5 bases). The CDR3 runs to 14 residues. Germline lookup yields CDR1 MNHEY and CDR2 SVGEGT. The CDR3 region is CSSKLGRVADTQYF. As DNA, the CDR3 is TGTTCCAGCAAACTCGGCAGGGTCGCAGATACGCAGTATTTT.

This sequence joins TRBV29-1 and TRBJ1-6; D gene uncertain. In germline, CDR1 is SQVTM, CDR2 ANQGSEA. V was cut by 4 bases and J by 3 bases, with 7 bases left in between. This CDR3 is 13 amino acids long. As DNA, the CDR3 is TGCAGCGTTGGGGCAGACTATAATTCACCCCTCCACTTT. It specifies CSVGADYNSPLHF.

This clonotype was observed a few times. The chain combines TRBV4-2 with TRBJ1-5, with D possibly TRBD1 on 5 matching bases. CDR1 LGHNA and CDR2 YNFKEQ come from the germline V gene. The CDR3 is made up of 18 amino acids. V was shortened by 3 bases and J by 4 bases, with 22 bases between the two germline ends. CDR3 residues: CASSQFLALPRGNQPQHF. CDR3 DNA: TGTGCCAGCAGCCAGTTCCTGGCGCTTCCGAGGGGTAATCAGCCCCAGCATTTT.

This rearrangement joins TRBV6-1 to TRBJ2-2, with D hard to call. With 1 base removed from V and 2 bases from J, the gap between germline ends came to 2 bases. The CDR3 sequence is 13 residues long. From germline, CDR1 is MNHNS and CDR2 SASEGT. CDR3 in DNA: TGTGCCAGCAGTGAAGACAACACCGGGGAGCTGTTTTTT. Translating it yields CASSEDNTGELFF.

This clonotype was counted many times. The gene calls are TRBV29-1 and TRBJ1-4, with D unresolved. The CDR3 runs to 13 residues. The germline CDR1 and CDR2 sequences are SQVTM and ANQGSEA. Trimming left V 6 bases short and J 10 bases short, with 18 bases between. CDR3 coding DNA: TGCAGCGTCATAGCCGAAGGGAATCCAAAACTGTTTTTT. Its protein is CSVIAEGNPKLFF.

This clonotype was seen only a few times. The gene calls are TRBV5-1 and TRBJ2-3, with D tentatively TRBD2 (5 bases). Germline V gives CDR1 SGHRS, CDR2 YFSETQ. V was pared by 1 base and J by 4 bases, with 10 bases between. The CDR3 has 14 residues. The CDR3 here is CASSLLADSDTQYF. The CDR3, as DNA: TGCGCCAGCAGCTTGCTAGCAGACTCAGATACGCAGTATTTT.

The chain recombines TRBV4-3 with TRBJ1-2; no clear D gene. The V and J ends lost 4 bases and 5 bases respectively, with 14 bases between them. There are 14 residues in the CDR3. The germline V gene has CDR1 LGHNA and CDR2 YSLEER. This CDR3 is CASSLDQGGYGYTF. DNA of the CDR3: TGCGCCAGCAGCCTAGACCAAGGAGGGTATGGCTACACCTTC.

This clonotype has a handful of counts. The chain is built from TRBV6-2 or TRBV6-3 and TRBJ2-5, with 7 bases matching TRBD2. The V gene end was trimmed by 7 bases and the J gene end by 0 bases; junction bases not matched to a gene: 8. The CDR3 is 15 residues long. The germline CDR1 and CDR2 sequences are MNHEY and SVGEGT. The CDR3 is CASTLWSGNQETQYF. DNA of the CDR3: TGTGCCAGCACCCTGTGGAGCGGGAACCAAGAGACCCAGTACTTC.

V gene TRBV18 combines with J gene TRBJ2-3; no firm D call. The CDR3 runs to 14 residues. Trimming stripped 2 bases from V and 2 bases from J, with 8 bases between. Germline V CDR1 and CDR2: KGHSH, LQKENI. The DNA for the CDR3 is TGTGCCAGCTCACCAGAAACACTCACAGATACGCAGTATTTT. It translates to CASSPETLTDTQYF.